The 23 T cell receptor beta chains listed next were all sequenced from one sample in a study of PD-1 blockade in classical Hodgkin lymphoma. Repertoires were generated with immunoSEQ multiplex PCR, while TCRdb's copy carries only in-frame clones and drops some. Of around 19,000 clones in the sample, just over 85% were seen once. Following autologous stem cell transplantation, relapse occurred in every patient, and exposure to brentuximab vedotin varied. The material was peripheral blood mononuclear cells (PBMCs), obtained before the second cycle of nivolumab. These receptor sequences come from a human donor with classical Hodgkin lymphoma.

This chain connects TRBV5-1 to TRBJ2-5; 7 bases line up with TRBD1. J was trimmed by 3 bases and V by 1 base; bases with no gene match: 9. From germline, CDR1 is SGHRS and CDR2 YFSETQ. The CDR3 has 16 residues. Here the CDR3 DNA reads TGCGCCAGCAGCTTGTGGAATCGGGGACAGAAAGAGACCCAGTACTTC. It codes for CASSLWNRGQKETQYF.

There are a few counts of this clone. J is TRBJ1-5 and V is TRBV5-1; no clear D. Per the germline V gene, CDR1 is SGHRS and CDR2 is YFSETQ. CDR3 length: 13 amino acids. The V gene lost 0 bases and the J gene lost 1 base, with 2 bases spanning the gap. The CDR3 nucleotides are TGCGCCAGCAGCTTGGACAGCAATCAGCCCCAGCATTTT. Amino acid sequence: CASSLDSNQPQHF.

The chain links TRBV6-1 to TRBJ2-7, with D unclear. CDR3 size: 12 residues. Germline assignment: CDR1 MNHNS and CDR2 SASEGT. Trimming took off 6 bases at V and 3 bases at J, with 9 bases between the two ends. CDR3 coding DNA: TGTGCCAGCAGGTCTACCTACTACGAGCAGTACTTC. Protein product: CASRSTYYEQYF.

The chain recombines TRBV2 with TRBJ2-5; perhaps TRBD1 as D (6 bases). Germline lookup yields CDR1 SNHLY and CDR2 FYNNEI. This CDR3 has 13 residues. V was pared by 6 bases and J by 2 bases, with 10 bases between. CDR3 in amino acids: CASRIQGQETQYF. DNA of the CDR3: TGTGCCAGCAGGATACAGGGACAAGAGACCCAGTACTTC.

This clone was counted a single time. The gene calls are TRBV7-8 and TRBJ2-5, with D perhaps being TRBD1 or TRBD2 (5 bases each). The length of the CDR3 is 14 residues. The ends were cut back, 3 bases at V and 3 bases at J, with 11 bases in the middle. The germline V gene encodes CDR1 SGHVS and CDR2 FQNEAQ. This CDR3 reads CASSFSGGEETQYF. For the CDR3, the DNA is TGTGCCAGCAGCTTTAGTGGGGGAGAAGAGACCCAGTACTTC.

The V gene is TRBV19, the J gene TRBJ2-1; 9 nucleotides agree with TRBD1. Trimming cost V 3 bases and J 5 bases; bases outside gene matches: 2. The length of the CDR3 is 14 residues. CDR1 and CDR2 (germline): LNHDA, SQIVND (reference sequence). In DNA, the CDR3 is TGTGCCAGTAGTATCACAGGGGGCCACAATGAGCAGTTCTTC. Its translation: CASSITGGHNEQFF.

The genes are TRBV5-5 and TRBJ1-3; D not resolved. V was cut by 4 bases and J by 1 base, with 9 bases left in between. Looked up from germline, CDR1 is SGHKS and CDR2 is YYEKEE (reference sequence). The CDR3 length is 14 residues. CDR3 nucleotides: TGTGCCAGCAGCCTCGGTTCGTCTGGAAACACCATATATTTT. Its protein product is CASSLGSSGNTIYF.

This clone was seen only a few times. V gene TRBV7-9 combines with J gene TRBJ1-2; 9 positions agree with TRBD1. V was pared by 8 bases and J by 6 bases, with 10 bases of the junction left unmatched. CDR1 SEHNR and CDR2 FQNEAQ come from the germline V gene (reference sequence). CDR3 size: 14 residues. DNA of the CDR3: TGTGCCAGCGACCTCACAGGGGGCGCACATGGCTACACCTTC. Its translation: CASDLTGGAHGYTF.

This chain connects TRBV7-9 to TRBJ1-3; TRBD1 matches at 8 bases. The CDR3 length is 17 residues. From germline, CDR1 is SEHNR and CDR2 FQNEAQ (reference sequence). The V gene end was trimmed by 4 bases and the J gene end by 0 bases; junction bases not matched to a gene: 8. In nucleotides, the CDR3 is TGTGCCAGCAGCTACGGACAGGGTGAACTCTCTGGAAACACCATATATTTT. This translates into CASSYGQGELSGNTIYF.

V gene TRBV5-1 combines with J gene TRBJ2-4; D is tentatively TRBD1 or TRBD2 (5 bases each). This CDR3 is built from 16 residues. Germline CDR1 is SGHRS and CDR2 is YFSETQ. The V gene lost 4 bases and the J gene lost 1 base, with 15 bases spanning the gap. CDR3 region: CASSGTGAAAKNIQYF. CDR3 in DNA: TGCGCCAGCAGCGGCACCGGGGCAGCGGCCAAAAACATTCAGTACTTC.

The chain joins TRBV5-1 to TRBJ2-5; D possibly corresponds to TRBD1 (6 bases). Germline lookup yields CDR1 SGHRS and CDR2 YFSETQ. The V gene lost 1 base and the J gene lost 5 bases, with 9 bases spanning the gap. The CDR3 consists of 13 residues. CDR3: CASSLTGTETQYF. In DNA form, the CDR3 reads TGCGCCAGCAGCTTGACAGGGACGGAGACCCAGTACTTC. Variable domain in full (rest from reference TRBV5-1 and TRBJ2-5): KAGVTQTPRYLIKTRGQQVTLSCSPISGHRSVSWYQQTPGQGLQFLFEYFSETQRNKGNFPGRFSGRQFSNSRSEMNVSTLELGDSALYLCASSLTGTETQYFGPGTRLLVL.

The chain carries TRBV7-9 and TRBJ1-4, with D maybe TRBD1 (5 bases). Deletions cut 5 bases from V and 4 bases from J, with 11 bases between. The CDR3 loop spans 14 amino acids. Germline V gene lookup returns CDR1 SEHNR and CDR2 FQNEAQ (reference sequence). The CDR3 DNA follows: TGTGCCAGCAGCCCAGGGCTCAATAATGAAAAACTGTTTTTT. It codes for CASSPGLNNEKLFF.

The chain uses TRBV6-6 and TRBJ1-1; D not certain. V lost 2 bases and J lost 1, with 5 bases in between. The length of the CDR3 is 13 residues. Germline V gene sequence: CDR1 MNHNY, CDR2 SVGAGI (reference sequence). The CDR3 here is CASSYGRNTEAFF. The CDR3, as DNA: TGTGCCAGCAGTTACGGGCGGAACACTGAAGCTTTCTTT.

CDR3 nucleotides: TGTGCCAGCAGAAGAATTGGTGGCTATGGCTACACCTTC. Amino acid sequence: CASRRIGGYGYTF. The V and J genes are TRBV6-5 and TRBJ1-2; D gene uncertain. The ends were cut back, 6 bases at V and 4 bases at J, with 12 bases in the middle. CDR3 length equals 13 residues. Germline CDR1 reads MNHEY; CDR2 reads SVGAGI.

This clone was detected only a few times. V is TRBV4-3 and J is TRBJ2-2; D tentatively reads TRBD1 or TRBD2 (5 bases each). Germline-derived CDR1 and CDR2 are LGHNA and YSLEER. CDR3 size: 15 residues. The V gene lost 3 bases and the J gene lost 4 bases, with 12 bases spanning the gap. The CDR3 DNA reads as TGCGCCAGCAGCCATGATGCTGGGACCACCGGGGAGCTGTTTTTT. Encoded protein: CASSHDAGTTGELFF.

This chain uses TRBV19 with TRBJ2-6; D is unclear. CDR1 and CDR2 (germline): LNHDA, SQIVND (reference sequence). V gave up 5 bases and J gave up 3 bases, with 11 bases separating them. The CDR3 runs 15 residues. CDR3 nucleotides: TGTGCCAGTAGTCCCGGCCTTTATGGGGCCAACGTCCTGACTTTC. Its translation: CASSPGLYGANVLTF.

The chain combines TRBV5-1 with TRBJ1-1; no firm D call. Per the germline V gene, CDR1 is SGHRS and CDR2 is YFSETQ. The CDR3 spans 14 residues. V was trimmed by 4 bases and J by 0 bases, leaving 10 bases between them. The CDR3 bases are TGCGCCAGCAGCCTTTACGGAATGAACACTGAAGCTTTCTTT. This sequence encodes CASSLYGMNTEAFF.

This clone was recorded only once. The rearrangement joins TRBV7-3 to TRBJ1-1; D not resolved. The ends were cut back, 2 bases at V and 4 bases at J, with 8 bases in the middle. The CDR3 sequence is 13 residues long. Germline values: CDR1 SGHTA, CDR2 FQGTGA. The CDR3: CASSLDAGTEAFF. The CDR3 nucleotides read TGTGCCAGCAGCTTAGACGCGGGCACTGAAGCTTTCTTT.

This clone appeared once. The V and J genes are TRBV7-3 and TRBJ2-3; 9 positions agree with TRBD1. Germline assignment: CDR1 SGHTA and CDR2 FQGTGA. The CDR3 consists of 16 residues. V trimming: 5 bases; J trimming: 3 bases; junction bases outside the gene matches: 9. The CDR3 DNA reads as TGTGCCAGCAGCCGCACAGGGGGCTTCCTGACAGATACGCAGTATTTT. Amino acid sequence: CASSRTGGFLTDTQYF.

The V and J genes are TRBV6-6 and TRBJ2-1; the match to TRBD2 covers 8 bases. The germline CDR1 and CDR2 sequences are MNHNY and SVGAGI (reference sequence). The J segment lost 7 bases and the V segment lost 0 bases, leaving 8 bases of the junction unmatched. This CDR3 spans 16 amino acids. This CDR3 is CASSYSSGGPVNEQFF. CDR3 sequence (DNA): TGTGCCAGCAGTTACTCGTCGGGGGGGCCGGTGAATGAGCAGTTCTTC.

This chain joins TRBV6-4 and TRBJ1-6, with 7 nucleotides matching TRBD1. Unmatched junction bases numbered 12, after V lost 4 bases and J lost 0 bases. This CDR3 spans 19 amino acids. Germline V gives CDR1 MRHNA, CDR2 SNTAGT. CDR3 sequence: CASSAPRQGQDSYNSPLHF. The CDR3 bases are TGTGCCAGCAGTGCACCCCGACAGGGCCAAGACTCCTATAATTCACCCCTCCACTTT.

The J gene is TRBJ2-7, the V gene TRBV4-1; 9 bases line up with TRBD1. V lost 3 bases and J lost 4; bases outside the gene matches: 4. CDR3 length: 14 residues. Germline V gene data show CDR1 as MGHRA and CDR2 as YSYEKL. The CDR3 sequence is CASSHNRGPYEQYF. The CDR3 bases are TGCGCCAGCAGCCATAACAGGGGGCCTTACGAGCAGTACTTC.

The CDR3 DNA sequence: TGTGCCAGTAGTATACCGACAGGACGGCCAGGAAACACCATATATTTT. This encodes CASSIPTGRPGNTIYF. The chain recombines TRBV19 with TRBJ1-3, with a tentative D call TRBD1 (6 bases). CDR3 length: 16 amino acids. Deletions cut 2 bases from V and 4 bases from J, with 15 bases between. Per germline, CDR1 LNHDA and CDR2 SQIVND (reference sequence).